These 6 T cell receptor beta chains came from one sample sequenced in a study of early T cells in non-severe SARS-CoV-2 infection. MiXCR, applied by TCRdb to the 5' RACE reads, yields one record per CDR3 protein. The sample lists more than 85,000 distinct CDR3 sequences; roughly an eighth were seen once. The sequences come from whole blood, collected at baseline. All receptors derive from an adult who was a healthcare worker with PCR-confirmed SARS-CoV-2 infection or an uninfected control (not recorded which).

This chain links TRBV7-2 with TRBJ2-5; D may match TRBD1 or TRBD2 (5 bases each). The CDR3 has 15 amino acids. Trimming shortened V by 6 bases and J by 4 bases, and 18 bases separated the two germline ends. CDR1 is SGHTA and CDR2 is FQGNSA in the germline V gene. The CDR3 sequence: CASSLPPGRGETQYF. The CDR3 nucleotides are TGTGCCAGCAGTCTCCCCCCGGGGCGTGGAGAGACCCAGTACTTC.

The chain has TRBV25-1 and TRBJ2-7, with D uncertain. The CDR3 is 15 residues long. Germline V gene lookup returns CDR1 MGHDK and CDR2 SYGVNS. Between the trimmed V and J ends, which lost 5 bases and 0 bases, there was a span of 14 bases. The chain's CDR3 is CASSPGPVASYEQYF. CDR3 nucleotides: TGTGCCAGCAGTCCCGGCCCTGTGGCCTCCTACGAGCAGTACTTC.

The CDR3 DNA is TGTGCCAGCAGCCCGGGGCTCGGTCAGCCCCAGCATTTT. It translates to CASSPGLGQPQHF. J is TRBJ1-5 and V is TRBV12-3 or TRBV12-4, with D perhaps TRBD1 (5 bases). The CDR3 extends over 13 amino acids. V lost 6 bases to trimming and J lost 6 bases, with 12 bases between them.

This clonotype was detected ten times or more. The V and J genes are TRBV7-2 and TRBJ2-7; either TRBD1 or TRBD2 may supply D (5 bases each). The CDR3 spans 15 residues. Germline CDR1 is SGHTA and CDR2 is FQGNSA. Trimming pared 5 bases from V and 2 bases from J, leaving 16 bases between. The CDR3 DNA reads as TGTGCCAGCAGCATTGGGGTGGAGGACACCTACGAGCAGTACTTC. This codes for CASSIGVEDTYEQYF.

This clonotype appeared a few times. The gene calls are TRBV4-1 and TRBJ1-2; tentatively, D is TRBD1 (5 bases). Between the trimmed V and J ends, which lost 3 bases and 4 bases, there was a span of 15 bases. Germline assignment: CDR1 MGHRA and CDR2 YSYEKL. The CDR3 length is 15 residues. The CDR3 protein is CASSHSQEAFYGYTF. Written as DNA, the CDR3 is TGCGCCAGCAGCCACTCACAGGAAGCCTTCTATGGCTACACCTTC.

This clonotype showed up many times. The J gene is TRBJ1-2, the V gene TRBV5-4; 9 bases are shared with TRBD1. The germline V gene encodes CDR1 SGHNT and CDR2 YYREEE (reference sequence). The CDR3 runs to 13 residues. V was clipped by 5 bases and J by 7 bases; unmatched bases: 6. This CDR3 is CASRSGTGTGYTF. Here the CDR3 DNA reads TGTGCCAGCAGGTCCGGGACAGGGACTGGCTACACCTTC.